The present T cell receptor (beta chain) was sequenced within a study of blood T cell repertoires in COVID-19. Study-wide context: Sites in the United States, Italy and Spain provided acute and convalescent COVID-19 samples.

Seattle's enrolled individuals joined amid active infection and were then monitored longitudinally. Under the authors' procedure: Estimated nucleated cell counts came from reference gene primer amplification. Here immunoSEQ multiplex PCR was the method, and the copy in TCRdb shows in-frame clones only, minus some. V, J and clone size were drawn from that table, and D and trimming were deduced from the DNA. This sample has roughly 100,000 clones, with more than 90% found just once. This TCR came from a woman between 50 and 59 years old with COVID-19, enrolled during active disease. Sequencing was carried out using peripheral blood.

In DNA form, the CDR3 reads TGTGCCAGCAGCTTAGGTTGGGTTACAGGGGGCGCAGACTACAATGAGCAGTTCTTC. Residues: CASSLGWVTGGADYNEQFF. V usage is TRBV11-3 and J usage is TRBJ2-1, with 9 bases that match TRBD1. This CDR3 has 19 residues. CDR1 and CDR2 from the germline V gene are SGHNT and YENEEA. Trimming cost V 1 base and J 3 bases; bases outside gene matches: 13. Full variable domain (rest looked up from reference TRBV11-3 and TRBJ2-1): EAGVVQSPRYKIIEKKQPVAFWCNPISGHNTLYWYLQNLGQGPELLIRYENEEAVDDSQLPKDRFSAERLKGVDSTLKIQPAELGDSAVYLCASSLGWVTGGADYNEQFFGPGTRLTVL.